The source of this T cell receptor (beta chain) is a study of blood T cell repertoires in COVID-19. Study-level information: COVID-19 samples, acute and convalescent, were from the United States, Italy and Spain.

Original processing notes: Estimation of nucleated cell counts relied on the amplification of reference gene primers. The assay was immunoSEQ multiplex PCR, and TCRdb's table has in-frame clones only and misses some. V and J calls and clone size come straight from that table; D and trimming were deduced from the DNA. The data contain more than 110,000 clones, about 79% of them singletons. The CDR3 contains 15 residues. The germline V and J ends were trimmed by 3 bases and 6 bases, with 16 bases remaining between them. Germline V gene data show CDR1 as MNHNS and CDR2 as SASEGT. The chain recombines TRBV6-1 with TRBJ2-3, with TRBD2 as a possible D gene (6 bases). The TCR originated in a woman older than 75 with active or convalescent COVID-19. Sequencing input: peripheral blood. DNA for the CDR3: TGTGCCAGCAGTGATTCGGGAGCCGCTTTTGATACGCAGTATTTT. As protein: CASSDSGAAFDTQYF.